This T cell receptor (beta chain) appears in the sequencing data of a study of control samples from healthy donors and cancer patients. Libraries were prepared by immunoSEQ multiplex PCR; TCRdb keeps only in-frame clonotypes and omits some of them. This sample carries 110,000 or so clones, 80% to 90% of them seen once, and the ten largest clones take 9.5% to 13%. Trimming removed 2 bases from V and 2 bases from J, with 15 bases in between. The CDR3 is 15 amino acids. The germline CDR1 and CDR2 sequences are SQVTM and ANQGSEA. The origin of this receptor is a man aged 25 to 45 in good health. The material sequenced was blood. V gene TRBV29-1 combines with J gene TRBJ1-2; a weak D match, TRBD1 (6 bases). The CDR3 DNA sequence: TGCAGCGTTGAAAGGGGGTCGGGTCTGAACTATGGCTACACCTTC. Its translation: CSVERGSGLNYGYTF.